The T cell receptor beta chain under discussion was sequenced for a study of blood T cell repertoires in COVID-19. About the research overall: T cells, B-cell-depleted T cells, or PBMCs supplied cDNA or gDNA.

Per the authors' pipeline: Reference gene primer amplification in the assay estimated nucleated cell counts. TCRdb's table, derived via immunoSEQ multiplex PCR, lists solely in-frame clones and lacks some. V and J calls and clone size are as listed in that table; D and trimming were resolved from the DNA. The sample holds 200,000 to 250,000 clones, under 90% seen once. This clone was recorded only once. CDR3 size: 15 residues. The germline gives CDR1 MDHEN, CDR2 SYDVKM. V lost 0 bases and J lost 0, with 6 bases in between. The source of this sequence is an elderly woman with COVID-19, enrolled during active disease. This chain links TRBV28 with TRBJ2-1; possible D gene TRBD1, 6 bases. The specimen sequenced was peripheral blood. CDR3 sequence: CASSLWDSSYNEQFF. The CDR3 DNA is TGTGCCAGCAGTTTATGGGACAGCTCCTACAATGAGCAGTTCTTC.